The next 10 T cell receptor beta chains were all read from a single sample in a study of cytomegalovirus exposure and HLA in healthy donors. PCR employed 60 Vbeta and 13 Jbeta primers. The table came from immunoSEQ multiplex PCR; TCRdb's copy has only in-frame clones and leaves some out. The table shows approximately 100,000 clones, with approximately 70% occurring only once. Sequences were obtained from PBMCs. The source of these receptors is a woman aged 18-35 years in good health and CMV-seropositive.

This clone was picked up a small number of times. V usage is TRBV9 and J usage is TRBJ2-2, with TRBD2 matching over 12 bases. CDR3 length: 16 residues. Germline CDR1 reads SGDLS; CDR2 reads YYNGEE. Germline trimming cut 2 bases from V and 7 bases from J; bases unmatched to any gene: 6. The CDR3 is CASSVASGRVGGELFF. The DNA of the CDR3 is TGTGCCAGCAGCGTGGCTAGCGGGAGGGTAGGCGGGGAGCTGTTTTTT.

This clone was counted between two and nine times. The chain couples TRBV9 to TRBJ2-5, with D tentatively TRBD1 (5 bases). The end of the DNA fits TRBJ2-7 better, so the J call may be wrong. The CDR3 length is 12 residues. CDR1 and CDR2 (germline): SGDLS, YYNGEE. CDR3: CASSATGYEQYF. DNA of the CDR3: TGTGCCAGCAGCGCCACAGGCTACGAGCAGTACTTC.

CDR3 in amino acids: CASSLLLGLAGGLGEQFF. CDR3 DNA: TGTGCCAGCAGCTTATTACTAGGGCTAGCGGGAGGTCTTGGTGAGCAGTTCTTC. V is TRBV11-1 and J is TRBJ2-1; 11 bases are shared with TRBD2. The V segment lost 2 bases and the J segment 9 bases; nucleotides outside the gene matches: 15. The CDR3 consists of 18 residues. Germline V gene data show CDR1 as SGHAT and CDR2 as FQDESV (reference sequence).

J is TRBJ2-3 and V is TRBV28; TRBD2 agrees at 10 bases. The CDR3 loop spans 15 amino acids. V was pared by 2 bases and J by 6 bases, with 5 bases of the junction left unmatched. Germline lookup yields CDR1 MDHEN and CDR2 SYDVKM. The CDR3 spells CASSLLAGDGDTQYF. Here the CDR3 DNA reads TGTGCCAGCAGTTTACTAGCGGGAGATGGGGATACGCAGTATTTT.

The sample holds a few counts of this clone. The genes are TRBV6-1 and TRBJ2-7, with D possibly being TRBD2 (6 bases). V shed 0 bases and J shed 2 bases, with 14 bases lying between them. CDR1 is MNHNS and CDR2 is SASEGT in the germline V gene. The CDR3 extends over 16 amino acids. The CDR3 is CASSEAWASVTYEQYF. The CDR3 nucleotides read TGTGCCAGCAGTGAAGCATGGGCTAGCGTTACCTACGAGCAGTACTTC.

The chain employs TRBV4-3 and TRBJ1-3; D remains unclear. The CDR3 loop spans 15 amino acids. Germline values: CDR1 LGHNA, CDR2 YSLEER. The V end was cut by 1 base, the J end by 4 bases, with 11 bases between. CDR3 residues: CASSQGGSAGNTIYF. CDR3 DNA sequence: TGCGCCAGCAGCCAAGGTGGCAGTGCCGGAAACACCATATATTTT.

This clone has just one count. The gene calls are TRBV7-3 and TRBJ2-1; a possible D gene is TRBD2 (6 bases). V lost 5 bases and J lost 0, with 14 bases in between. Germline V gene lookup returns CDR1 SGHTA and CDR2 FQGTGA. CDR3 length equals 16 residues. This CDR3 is CASSPDRDSSYNEQFF. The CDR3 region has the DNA TGTGCCAGCAGCCCCGACCGGGACTCCTCCTACAATGAGCAGTTCTTC.

The chain's CDR3 is CASSSNWDRGEQYF. CDR3 DNA sequence: TGTGCCAGCAGTTCCAATTGGGACAGGGGGGAGCAGTACTTC. The chain employs TRBV27 and TRBJ2-7; 11 positions match TRBD1. V was pared by 4 bases and J by 7 bases, with 6 bases of the junction left unmatched. The CDR3 contains 14 residues. The V gene's germline CDR1 is MNHEY and CDR2 SMNVEV (reference sequence).

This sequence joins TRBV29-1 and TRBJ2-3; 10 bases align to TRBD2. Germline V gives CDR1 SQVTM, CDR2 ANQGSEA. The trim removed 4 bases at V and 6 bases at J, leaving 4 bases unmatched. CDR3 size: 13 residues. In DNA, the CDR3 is TGCAGCGTTGGGACTAGCGGAAGGGATACGCAGTATTTT. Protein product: CSVGTSGRDTQYF.

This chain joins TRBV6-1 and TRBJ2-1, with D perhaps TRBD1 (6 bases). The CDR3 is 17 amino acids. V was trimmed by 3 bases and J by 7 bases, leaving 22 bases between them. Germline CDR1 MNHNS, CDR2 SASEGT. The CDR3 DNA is TGTGCCAGCAGTGAGACCTACAGGGTGGGTGGGTTGAATGAGCAGTTCTTC. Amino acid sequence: CASSETYRVGGLNEQFF.